The rows below give T cell receptor beta chains drawn from one sample of a study of TIL therapy for anti-PD-1-resistant metastatic lung cancer. Sequencing was performed with immunoSEQ multiplex PCR; in TCRdb, only in-frame clones are kept and a portion is missing. This sample yields about 43,000 clones, of which 79% are seen a single time; around 15% belongs to the top ten. Here the sequenced sample was blood, taken at baseline. The receptors originated from a man between 65 and 85 years old with non-small cell lung cancer. Both conserved end residues are trimmed from each CDR3.

V gene	CDR3 protein
TRBV28	ASSPPKGETQY
TRBV4-2	ASSQDTGSGGYT
TRBV10-3	AIRVRASGGLGYEQY
TRBV11-2	ASSSTSSSGNTIY
TRBV5-1	ASSLVLAGRTDTQY
TRBV9	ASSVLTGEGRGYT
TRBV14	ASSQSLFALSNYGYT
TRBV7-7	ASSPGTSGGGYNEQF
TRBV11-3	ASSLDGQETQY
TRBV28	ASRRTGASGNTIY
TRBV19	ASSSQGSRDTEAF
TRBV25-1	ASSGGSGTEAF
TRBV11-2	ASTLTSVNTGELF
TRBV21-1	ASSKIPPPGTGESGYT
TRBV15	ATLNFGGDIYEQF
TRBV28	ASMGTGTGEF
TRBV7-2	ASSLVYEQY
TRBV7-3	ASSKIANTGELF
TRBV6-5	ASSSRTSGNEQF
TRBV6-5	ASSFDRGEYNEQF
TRBV5-1	ASSLDRVGTGELF
TRBV5-1	ASSLGPGFNQPQH
TRBV28	ASSLGTGPYEQY
TRBV7-2	ASKRSGTDTQY
TRBV28	ASSKPGLAAYEQY
TRBV6-4	ASSDRERDTGELF
TRBV5-1	ASGAGNEQF
TRBV28	ASSLTGSTNEKLF
TRBV7-9	ASSPGQAFTDTQY
TRBV7-2	ASSFQTGLYNQPQH
TRBV21-1	ASSKGRTTPGGTEAF
TRBV5-1	ASSKDRLSNSPLH
TRBV19	ASSANVAGASDRAKNIQY
TRBV11-1	ASSLSHLTGLGEQY
TRBV5-4	ASSLAPGTSGRGAKNIQY
TRBV19	ASSTGTEFGYT
TRBV5-8	ASSKGTGGMSQPQH
TRBV11-2	ASSLRPANTIY
TRBV21-1	ASSWGGTANTEAF
TRBV10-3	AISGTGLENIQY
TRBV9	ASSVGVGGVEKLF
TRBV28	ASSYGQVGYGYT
TRBV27	ASSSSDSNQPQH
TRBV21-1	ASSKGDHGTGFPGANVLT
TRBV2	ASSGYGSNNEQF
TRBV4-3	ASSQESGSSYEQY
TRBV6-6	ASRDRENQPQH
TRBV5-1	ASSPRTGAPMNTEAF